This TCR beta chain is drawn from a study of blood T cells in healthy people across ages. Each donor's blood draw was 8.5 to 10 milliliters of peripheral blood. Isolating PBMCs gave at least 6 million of these cells per sample. Combining a sample-barcoded 5' primer with a J-beta primer mix, a second PCR ran for about 6 to 11 cycles. TCRdb re-called the 5' RACE reads through MiXCR, storing one row per CDR3 protein. The data contain hundreds of thousands of distinct CDR3 sequences, 55% to 75% of them seen just once; the ten biggest clones take up roughly 22%. From germline, CDR1 is SNHLY and CDR2 FYNNEI. The germline V and J ends were trimmed by 2 bases and 2 bases, with 13 bases remaining between them. The CDR3 runs to 16 residues. Study-wide results and limits: The long-lived group displayed more naive CD4+ cells, plus higher diversity, than the aged donors did.

Comment on this clonotype: Its target is not known.

This TCR came from a man aged 25 to 40 in good health. Sequenced sample: blood. The chain recombines TRBV2 with TRBJ2-4; D perhaps matches TRBD1 (6 bases). For the CDR3, the DNA is TGTGCCAGCAGTGAAAAGGCAGGGGCCCCCAAAAACATTCAGTACTTC. This codes for CASSEKAGAPKNIQYF.